These 23 T cell receptor beta chains came from one sample sequenced in a study of T cells in women clearing cervical HPV infection listed by TCRdb under 2018. The receptor library was made with the immunoSEQ multiplex PCR assay. Drawn from immuneACCESS, this table holds only the in-frame rearrangements with V and J called that TCRdb kept. Clones are partly lost; checked studies trace under half to an unresolved V gene and leave the rest unexplained. This sample's listing comprises tens of thousands of clones. The ten largest clones add up to 1.5% to 2% of the sample. The source material was blood buffy coat. The source of these receptors is a woman between 18 and 75 years old with a cervical HPV16 infection that either progressed to CIN3+ or cleared (not recorded which).

With respect to this clone: With the read ending 3 residues before the CDR3 end, the germline J gene is used to fill in that end. The chain is built from TRBV19 and TRBJ2-2; 7 nucleotides match TRBD1. This CDR3 has 15 residues. Trimming removed 6 bases from V and 2 bases from J; junction bases left unmatched: 6. The germline CDR1 and CDR2 sequences are LNHDA and SQIVND (reference sequence). The CDR3 protein is CASRLQGTNTGELFF. The DNA read from the CDR3 is TGTGCCAGTAGGCTACAGGGGACCAACACCGGGGAG.

Turning to this clone: The read terminates 3 residues before the CDR3 end, so the remaining end is supplied by the germline J gene. The rearrangement links TRBV5-5 to TRBJ2-5; D perhaps matches TRBD2 (6 bases). This CDR3 is built from 14 residues. V lost 0 bases to trimming and J lost 4 bases, with 10 bases between them. Germline assignment: CDR1 SGHKS and CDR2 YYEKEE (reference sequence). This chain's CDR3 is CASSLGQGGETQYF. Incomplete CDR3 DNA: TGTGCCAGCAGCTTGGGGCAGGGAGGAGAGACC.

Points on this clone: Read coverage stops 3 residues before the CDR3 terminus; the germline J gene supplies the remainder. The chain combines TRBV19 with TRBJ2-2; TRBD1 agrees at 9 bases. Germline V gene sequence: CDR1 LNHDA, CDR2 SQIVND (reference sequence). This CDR3 contains 15 residues. The junction had 8 bases not matched to a gene; V was cut back by 6 bases and J by 6 bases. CDR3: CASRVGQGMAGELFF. The sequenced part of the CDR3 DNA is TGTGCCAGTAGAGTAGGACAGGGGATGGCCGGGGAG.

Remarks on this clone: Read sequence stops 3 residues before the CDR3 end, and the germline J gene provides the missing end. The chain links TRBV20-1 to TRBJ1-3, with D maybe TRBD1 (6 bases). The germline gives CDR1 DFQATT, CDR2 SNEGSKA (reference sequence). V was cut by 0 bases and J by 2 bases, with 14 bases left in between. The CDR3 covers 16 residues. The CDR3 here is CSARDSVRGPGNTIYF. The CDR3 DNA, read in part, is TGCAGTGCTAGAGATTCAGTCAGGGGCCCTGGAAACACC.

In regard to this clone: Sequencing ends 3 residues short of the CDR3 end; the germline J gene provides the rest. The chain recombines TRBV5-1 with TRBJ2-2; the match to TRBD2 covers 7 bases. The germline gives CDR1 SGHRS, CDR2 YFSETQ. The junction had 3 bases not matched to a gene; V was cut back by 2 bases and J by 2 bases. This CDR3 is built from 15 residues. The CDR3 sequence is CASSFSGSNTGELFF. CDR3 DNA, as far as it was read: TGCGCCAGCAGCTTTAGCGGGTCCAACACCGGGGAG.

As concerns this clone: The sequenced fragment ends 3 residues before the CDR3 boundary, so the rest is inferred from the germline J gene. The chain combines TRBV7-2 with TRBJ1-3, with 7 bases matching TRBD1. J gave up 8 bases and V 1 base, and 5 bases lay outside the gene matches. Germline assignment: CDR1 SGHTA and CDR2 FQGNSA. This CDR3 region has 14 residues. The DNA read from the CDR3 is TGTGCCAGCAGCTTAGAGTACAGGGGATACACC. Its protein product is CASSLEYRGYT. The CDR3 reads in full as CASSLEYRGYTIYF.

Worth noting for this clone: The DNA ends 3 residues before the CDR3 does, and the rest of the CDR3 is filled in from the germline J gene. J is TRBJ2-5 and V is TRBV6-2 or TRBV6-3; D may be TRBD2 (6 bases). V dropped 4 bases and J dropped 4 bases, with 22 bases sitting between them. The CDR3 spans 17 residues. Per germline, CDR1 MNHEY and CDR2 SVGEGT. Partial CDR3 DNA: TGTGCCAGCAGTTTACCGGTGGGGGGATCCGGGGGAGAGACC. This translates into CASSLPVGGSGGET. The full CDR3 protein reads CASSLPVGGSGGETQYF.

With regard to this clone: The DNA ends 3 residues before the CDR3 does, and the rest of the CDR3 is filled in from the germline J gene. The rearrangement joins TRBV2 to TRBJ2-3, with D unclear. CDR1 is SNHLY, CDR2 FYNNEI, per germline. The CDR3 covers 13 residues. The CDR3 protein is CASRIGRQETQYF. CDR3 DNA, as far as it was read: TGTGCCAGCAGGATCGGCAGACAAGAGACG. Full variable domain (remainder filled in from reference TRBV2 and TRBJ2-3): EPEVTQTPSHQVTQMGQEVILRCVPISNHLYFYWYRQILGQKVEFLVSFYNNEISEKSEIFDDQFSVERPDGSNFTLKIRSTKLEDSAMYFCASRIGRQETQYFGPGTRLTVL.

About this clone: With the read ending 3 residues before the CDR3 end, the germline J gene is used to fill in that end. This sequence joins TRBV6-2 or TRBV6-3 and TRBJ2-1, with D possibly matching TRBD2 (6 bases). The CDR3 has 16 amino acids. Germline V gene data show CDR1 as MNHEY and CDR2 as SVGEGT. The V and J ends lost 2 bases and 5 bases respectively, with 16 bases between them. CDR3 DNA (partial): TGTGCCAGCAGTTACCATTCGGGGGTGCAGGACAATGAG. Its protein product is CASSYHSGVQDNE. The entire CDR3 sequence reads CASSYHSGVQDNEQFF.

About this clone: The CDR3 end lies 3 residues beyond the end of the read and is filled in from the germline J gene. V gene TRBV6-2 or TRBV6-3 combines with J gene TRBJ2-6; the D gene is possibly TRBD1 (5 bases). Germline CDR1 reads MNHEY; CDR2 reads SVGEGT. The V end lost 6 bases, the J end lost 3 bases, and 12 bases lay between the germline ends. The CDR3 runs 15 residues. Partial CDR3 DNA: TGTGCCAGCAGACGCATCAGGGTTGGGGCCAACGTC. It encodes CASRRIRVGANV. The CDR3 in full is CASRRIRVGANVLTF.

CDR3 DNA, as far as it was read: TGTGCCAGCAGCCCCCGACAGGGGTCCGAG. This encodes CASSPRQGSE. The full-length CDR3 reads as CASSPRQGSEQYF. V usage is TRBV7-3 and J usage is TRBJ2-7, with 8 bases lining up with TRBD1. Read data end 3 residues before the CDR3 end; the end is taken from the germline J gene. Germline V lookup: CDR1 SGHTA, CDR2 FQGTGA. V lost 5 bases and J lost 6; bases outside the gene matches: 6. This CDR3 spans 13 amino acids.

CDR3: CASSLDGTRANVLTF. CDR3 DNA, as far as it was read: TGTGCCAGCAGCTTGGACGGGACTAGGGCCAACGTC. The chain is built from TRBV5-5 and TRBJ2-6; TRBD2 aligns across 7 bases. The read gets to within 3 residues of the CDR3 end, and the germline J gene fills in the rest. The J segment lost 5 bases and the V segment lost 0 bases, leaving 2 bases of the junction unmatched. Germline CDR1 reads SGHKS; CDR2 reads YYEKEE (reference sequence). This CDR3 contains 15 residues.

Concerning this clone: The CDR3 goes on 3 residues after the read ends, and that part is filled in from the germline J gene. This chain uses TRBV2 with TRBJ2-3; 10 bases match TRBD1. Per germline, CDR1 SNHLY and CDR2 FYNNEI. The CDR3 totals 12 residues. The sequenced CDR3 bases are TGTGCCAGCAGTGGGGACAGGGGACCG. This gives the protein CASSGDRGP. The CDR3, in full, reads CASSGDRGPQYF.

About this clone: The read stops 3 residues short of the end of the CDR3; the missing end is completed from the germline J gene. The rearrangement uses TRBV20-1 and TRBJ1-4, with D perhaps TRBD1 (6 bases). Germline assignment: CDR1 DFQATT and CDR2 SNEGSKA (reference sequence). The CDR3 loop spans 13 amino acids. The V end lost 1 base, the J end lost 8 bases, and 11 bases lay between the germline ends. CDR3 protein: CSARVRTDEKLFF. Incomplete CDR3 DNA: TGCAGTGCTAGAGTGCGGACAGACGAAAAA.

Concerning this clone: The read halts 3 residues ahead of the CDR3 end, with the missing end drawn from the germline J gene. This chain connects TRBV30 to TRBJ2-2; no clear D. CDR3 length: 15 amino acids. CDR1 and CDR2 from the germline V gene are GTSNPN and SVGIG (reference sequence). The covered CDR3 bases are TGTGCCTGGAGTCTACTTGGAGCAACTAATGAAAAG. Amino acid sequence: CAWSLLGATNEK. The whole CDR3 protein is CAWSLLGATNEKLFF.

A word on this clone: The read halts 3 residues ahead of the CDR3 end, with the missing end drawn from the germline J gene. The gene calls are TRBV2 and TRBJ2-2; 8 nucleotides align to TRBD2. Germline assignment: CDR1 SNHLY and CDR2 FYNNEI. V was pared by 3 bases and J by 5 bases, with 11 bases of the junction left unmatched. The length of the CDR3 is 17 residues. This CDR3 reads CASSEILAGGGTGELFF. CDR3 bases read: TGTGCCAGCAGTGAGATATTGGCGGGAGGAGGTACCGGGGAG.

As regards this clone: The sequenced fragment ends 3 residues before the CDR3 boundary, so the rest is inferred from the germline J gene. V and J are TRBV2 and TRBJ1-2; 12 bases line up with TRBD1. Germline loops: CDR1 SNHLY, CDR2 FYNNEI. CDR3 length: 14 residues. J was trimmed by 2 bases and V by 8 bases; bases with no gene match: 3. CDR3 DNA, as far as it was read: TGTGCCAGCGGCGGGACAGGGGGCAACTATGGC. Amino acid sequence: CASGGTGGNYG. The CDR3, in full, reads CASGGTGGNYGYTF.

As for this clone: The CDR3 extends 3 residues past the end of the read, so its final part is completed from the germline J gene. The chain combines TRBV28 with TRBJ1-4; no clear D. CDR3 length: 12 amino acids. Germline assignment: CDR1 MDHEN and CDR2 SYDVKM. V was pared by 7 bases and J by 5 bases, with 8 bases between. The chain's CDR3 is CASNGGNEKLFF. Partial CDR3 DNA: TGTGCCAGCAATGGAGGGAATGAAAAA. The full variable domain, rest sourced from reference TRBV28 and TRBJ1-4, is DVKVTQSSRYLVKRTGEKVFLECVQDMDHENMFWYRQDPGLGLRLIYFSYDVKMKEKGDIPEGYSVSREKKERFSLILESASTNQTSMYLCASNGGNEKLFFGSGTQLSVL.

Details on this clone: The read ends 3 residues before the CDR3 terminus; that terminus is restored from the germline J gene. The chain recombines TRBV10-3 with TRBJ2-2; maybe TRBD1 (5 bases). Germline CDR1 reads ENHRY; CDR2 reads SYGVKD. The V end lost 9 bases, the J end lost 0 bases, and 14 bases lay between the germline ends. The CDR3 has 15 amino acids. The sequenced part of the CDR3 DNA is TGTGCCATGCGACAGACCGTATCGAACACCGGGGAG. Protein sequence: CAMRQTVSNTGE. In full, the CDR3 is CAMRQTVSNTGELFF.

Comment on this clone: The CDR3 end lies 3 residues beyond the end of the read and is filled in from the germline J gene. V usage is TRBV7-8 and J usage is TRBJ1-2; possibly TRBD1 for D (6 bases). The CDR3 is 16 residues long. V was clipped by 2 bases and J by 4 bases, with 17 bases between them. The V gene's germline CDR1 is SGHVS and CDR2 FQNEAQ. The CDR3 reads CASSLYFDRGGYGYTF. Partial CDR3 DNA: TGTGCCAGCAGCTTATATTTCGACCGAGGGGGCTATGGC.

Notes on this clone: Read sequence stops 3 residues before the CDR3 end, and the germline J gene provides the missing end. This chain connects TRBV5-1 to TRBJ2-7, with D possibly being TRBD1 (6 bases). Trimming left V 4 bases short and J 0 bases short, with 17 bases between. Germline CDR1 and CDR2: SGHRS and YFSETQ. This CDR3 is 16 amino acids long. Here the CDR3 reads CASSPWTAQSSYEQYF. Incomplete CDR3 DNA: TGCGCCAGCAGCCCATGGACAGCACAGAGCTCCTACGAG.

Concerning this clone: Sequencing ends 3 residues short of the CDR3 end; the germline J gene provides the rest. The chain carries TRBV29-1 and TRBJ1-2; TRBD1 matches 9 bases. Germline lookup yields CDR1 SQVTM and CDR2 ANQGSEA. This CDR3 has 14 residues. The trim removed 3 bases at V and 6 bases at J, leaving 8 bases unmatched. The CDR3 bases that were read are TGCAGCGTTGATGCAAACAGGGGGCCCAATGGC. Its translation: CSVDANRGPNG. The CDR3 reads in full as CSVDANRGPNGYTF.

On this clone itself: At one end, the junction sequence differs from germline, possibly due to a read error. The read terminates 3 residues before the CDR3 end, so the remaining end is supplied by the germline J gene. The sample carries other DNA sequences with the same CDR3. This chain uses TRBV7-9 with TRBJ1-3; 8 bases match TRBD1. Germline values: CDR1 SEHNR, CDR2 FQNEAQ (reference sequence). This CDR3 has 15 amino acids. The part of the CDR3 DNA that was read is TGTGCCAGCAGCCTAGGACAGGGCACTGGAAACACT. This gives the protein CASSLGQGTGNT. The whole CDR3 protein is CASSLGQGTGNTIYF. The full variable domain, rest sourced from reference TRBV7-9 and TRBJ1-3, is DTGVSQNPRHKITKRGQNVTFRCDPISEHNRLYWYRQTLGQGPEFLTYFQNEAQLEKSRLLSDRFSAERPKGSFSTLEIQRTEQGDSAMYLCASSLGQGTGNTIYFGEGSWLTVV.